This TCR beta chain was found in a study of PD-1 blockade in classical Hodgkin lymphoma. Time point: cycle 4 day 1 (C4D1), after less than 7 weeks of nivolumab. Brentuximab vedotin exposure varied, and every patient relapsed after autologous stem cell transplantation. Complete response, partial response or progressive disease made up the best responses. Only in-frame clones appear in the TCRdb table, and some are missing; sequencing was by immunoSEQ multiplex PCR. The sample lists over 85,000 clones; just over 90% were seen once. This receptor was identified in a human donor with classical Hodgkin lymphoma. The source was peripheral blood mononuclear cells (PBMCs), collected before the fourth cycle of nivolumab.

CDR3 bases: TGTGCCAGCAGCTTAGGAGTAGGGCCACTGAACACTGAAGCTTTCTTT. Its translation is CASSLGVGPLNTEAFF. The gene calls are TRBV13 and TRBJ1-1; D call uncertain. Per germline, CDR1 PRHDT and CDR2 FYEKMQ (reference sequence). This CDR3 is 16 amino acids long. V lost 0 bases, J lost 0 bases, and 11 bases lay in between.